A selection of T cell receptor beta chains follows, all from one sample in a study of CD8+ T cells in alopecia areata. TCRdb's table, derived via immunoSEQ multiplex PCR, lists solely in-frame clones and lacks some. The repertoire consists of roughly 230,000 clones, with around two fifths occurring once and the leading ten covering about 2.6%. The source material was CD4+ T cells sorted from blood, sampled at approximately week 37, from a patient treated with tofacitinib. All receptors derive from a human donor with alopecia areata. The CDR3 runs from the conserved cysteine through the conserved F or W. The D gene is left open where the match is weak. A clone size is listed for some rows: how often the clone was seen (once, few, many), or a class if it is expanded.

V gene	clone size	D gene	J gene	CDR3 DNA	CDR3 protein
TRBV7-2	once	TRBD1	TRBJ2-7	TGTGCCAGCAGCCAGGGACAGATCTACCCAGGAGGCGAGCAGTACTTC	CASSQGQIYPGGEQYF
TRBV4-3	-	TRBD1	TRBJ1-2	TGCGCCAGCAGCCCAGGGGACAGAAGCCATGGCTACACCTTC	CASSPGDRSHGYTF
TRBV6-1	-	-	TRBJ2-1	TGCGCCAGCAGTGAATTCTGGGGGGTCTACAATGAGCAGTTCTTC	CASSEFWGVYNEQFF
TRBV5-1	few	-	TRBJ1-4	TGCGCCAGCAGCTTGGTTTCGGGACTCGAAAAACTGTTTTTT	CASSLVSGLEKLFF
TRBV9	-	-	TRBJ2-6	TGTGCCAGCAGCACAGGGTCCGGGGCCAACGTCCTGACTTTC	CASSTGSGANVLTF
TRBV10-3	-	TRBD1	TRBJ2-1	TGTGCCATCAGTGAGCGGACCGGGACAGGGTTCTATGAGCAGTTCTTC	CAISERTGTGFYEQFF
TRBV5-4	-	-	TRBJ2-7	TGTGCCAGCAGCTTGGCACTAGCTGGGAGCGAGCAGTACTTC	CASSLALAGSEQYF
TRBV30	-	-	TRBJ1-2	TGTGCCTGGAGGGGTTTTTGGGGCTACACCTTC	CAWRGFWGYTF
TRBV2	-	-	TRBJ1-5	TGTGCCAGCGCTGGGGCCACTACAGGCAATCAGCCCCAGCATTTT	CASAGATTGNQPQHF
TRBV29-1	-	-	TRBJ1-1	TGCAGCGTTGTTTACTGGTCCGGAGGGTCTGAAGCTTTCTTT	CSVVYWSGGSEAFF
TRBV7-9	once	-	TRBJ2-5	TGTGCCAGCAGCTTAGTTGAGACCCAGTACTTC	CASSLVETQYF
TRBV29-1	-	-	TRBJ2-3	TGCAGCGTTGAAGACGACGAACGCACAGATACGCAGTATTTT	CSVEDDERTDTQYF
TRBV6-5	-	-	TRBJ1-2	TGTGCCAGCAGCCCTAATGGGGCAGGGCCTGGCTACACCTTC	CASSPNGAGPGYTF
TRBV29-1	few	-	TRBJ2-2	TGCAGCGTAGTGAGGGGTAATGGTTTAACCGGGGAGCTGTTTTTT	CSVVRGNGLTGELFF
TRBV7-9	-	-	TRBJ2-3	TGTGCCAGCAGCTTCGGGGAAACAGATACGCAGTATTTT	CASSFGETDTQYF
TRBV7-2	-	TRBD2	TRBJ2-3	TGTGCCAGCAGCTTAGGCGGGAGGTTGACAGATACGCAGTATTTT	CASSLGGRLTDTQYF
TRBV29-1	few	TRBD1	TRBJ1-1	TGCAGCGTTCCAGGGACAGGGAGCACTGAAGCTTTCTTT	CSVPGTGSTEAFF
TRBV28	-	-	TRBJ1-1	TGTGCCAGCAGTTCCCCACCTGGGGGTGGACTAACTGAAGCTTTCTTT	CASSSPPGGGLTEAFF
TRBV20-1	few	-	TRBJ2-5	TGCAGTGCTAAAGGTTCAGAGACCCAGTACTTC	CSAKGSETQYF
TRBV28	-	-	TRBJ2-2	TGTGCCAGCAGCCCCGGGAGGAACACCGGGGAGCTGTTTTTT	CASSPGRNTGELFF